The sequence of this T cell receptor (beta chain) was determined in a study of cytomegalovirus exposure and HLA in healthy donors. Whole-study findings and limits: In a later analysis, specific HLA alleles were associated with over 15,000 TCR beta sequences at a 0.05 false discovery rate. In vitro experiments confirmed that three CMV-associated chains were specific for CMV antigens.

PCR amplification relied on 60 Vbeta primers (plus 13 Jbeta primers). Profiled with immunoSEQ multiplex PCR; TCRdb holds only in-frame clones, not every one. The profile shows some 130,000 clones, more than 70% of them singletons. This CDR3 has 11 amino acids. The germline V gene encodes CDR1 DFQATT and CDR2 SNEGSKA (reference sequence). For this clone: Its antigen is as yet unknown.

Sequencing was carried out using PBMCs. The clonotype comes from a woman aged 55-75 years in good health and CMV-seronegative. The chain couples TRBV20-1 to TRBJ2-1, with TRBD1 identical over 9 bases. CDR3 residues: CSLTGGNEQFF. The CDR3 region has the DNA TGCAGCCTGACAGGGGGCAATGAGCAGTTCTTC.